This T cell receptor (beta chain) was documented in a study of blood T cell repertoires in COVID-19. Study-level information: Some COVID-19 samples were acute and others convalescent; all came from the United States, Italy and Spain. T cells, B-cell-depleted T cells, or PBMCs provided the cDNA or gDNA that served as material.

Per the original methods: Estimation of nucleated cell counts was performed using reference gene primer amplification. Assay: immunoSEQ multiplex PCR; the TCRdb copy retains only in-frame clones and omits some. That table furnishes V, J and clone size, whereas the DNA furnished D and trimming. The table shows roughly 410,000 clones, with about 91% occurring only once. The trim removed 6 bases at V and 7 bases at J, leaving 12 bases unmatched. CDR1 is KGHSH, CDR2 LQKENI, per germline. CDR3 size: 16 residues. The chain links TRBV18 to TRBJ1-3; 10 bases are shared with TRBD1. The specimen sequenced was peripheral blood. This TCR was recovered from a woman in her thirties or forties with COVID-19, enrolled during active disease. In DNA form, the CDR3 reads TGTGCCAGCTCTCTTTCCACCGGGACAGGGGAGAACACCATATATTTT. Amino acid sequence: CASSLSTGTGENTIYF.